A selection of T cell receptor beta chains follows, all from one sample in a study of cytomegalovirus exposure and HLA in healthy donors. Some clones are missing from TCRdb's copy, which holds only in-frame ones; the method was immunoSEQ multiplex PCR. The sample has around 37,000 clones; 81% are singletons. Material for sequencing was PBMCs. The source of these receptors is a man in his forties or fifties in good health and CMV-seronegative. Both conserved end residues are trimmed from each CDR3. A D gene is named only where the DNA matches it firmly. Size is omitted from some rows. Given values are once, few, many or a class for expanded clones.

13 - TRBD1 TRBV30 AWSPRQGVNYGYT
14 - TRBD1 TRBV5-6 ASSFWDRGSSQPQH
12 - - TRBV7-2 ASSPGLPGNIQY
12 - - TRBV18 ASSLKDRWTEAF
14 - TRBD1 TRBV13 ASSPNRGAGVREQY
12 - TRBD1 TRBV7-2 ASSISGTDGEAF
10 - - TRBV6-1 ASGLSLGELF
13 - - TRBV7-3 ASSSLNHGTDTQY
15 - - TRBV28 ASSSSQQELTNYEQY
13 once TRBD1 TRBV27 ASSLKAGGGQPQH
13 once TRBD2 TRBV12-5 ASGPGLAGGQAQY
13 once - TRBV9 ASSVGGRGDTEAF
11 once - TRBV30 AWSKGGNQPQH
11 - - TRBV9 ASSVDDNSPLH
13 - - TRBV5-1 ASSLDGQKNTEAF
17 few TRBD1 TRBV7-9 SSSLAWGQGPLSYDIQY
13 - - TRBV4-3 ASSQDGQGNSPLH
12 - - TRBV19 ASNPRGEGNTIY
14 - TRBD1 TRBV7-9 ASSFSRGQGRVEQY
11 once - TRBV2 ASSESRVYEQY
12 - TRBD2 TRBV11-2 AIPGGGPIYEQY
13 once - TRBV7-2 ASSFEGTSGSPLH